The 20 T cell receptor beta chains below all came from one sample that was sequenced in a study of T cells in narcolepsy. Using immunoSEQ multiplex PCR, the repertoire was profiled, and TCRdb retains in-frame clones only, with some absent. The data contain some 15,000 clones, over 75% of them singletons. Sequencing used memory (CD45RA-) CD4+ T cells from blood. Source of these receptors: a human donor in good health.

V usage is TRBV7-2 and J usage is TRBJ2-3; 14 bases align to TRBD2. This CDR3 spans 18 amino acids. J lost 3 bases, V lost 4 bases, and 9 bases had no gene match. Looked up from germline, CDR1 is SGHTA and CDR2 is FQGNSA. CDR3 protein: CASSSRLAGGPRTDTQYF. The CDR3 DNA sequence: TGTGCCAGCAGCTCCCGACTAGCGGGGGGGCCCCGAACAGATACGCAGTATTTT.

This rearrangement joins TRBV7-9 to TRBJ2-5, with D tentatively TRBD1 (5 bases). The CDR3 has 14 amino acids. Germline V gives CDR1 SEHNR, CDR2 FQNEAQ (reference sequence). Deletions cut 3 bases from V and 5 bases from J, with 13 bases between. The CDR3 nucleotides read TGTGCCAGCAGCTTTGAAGGGGCTGGGGAGACCCAGTACTTC. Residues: CASSFEGAGETQYF.

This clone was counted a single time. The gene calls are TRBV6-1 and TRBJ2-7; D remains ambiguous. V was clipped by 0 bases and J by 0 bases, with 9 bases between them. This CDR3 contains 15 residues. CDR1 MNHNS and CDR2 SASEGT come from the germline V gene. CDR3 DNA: TGTGCCAGCAGTGAAGCGCCAGGCAGCTCCTACGAGCAGTACTTC. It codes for CASSEAPGSSYEQYF.

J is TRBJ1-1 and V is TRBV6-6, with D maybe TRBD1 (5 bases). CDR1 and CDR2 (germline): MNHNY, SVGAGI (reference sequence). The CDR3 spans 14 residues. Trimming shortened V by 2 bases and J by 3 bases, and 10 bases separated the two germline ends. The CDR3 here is CASSYGIGDTEAFF. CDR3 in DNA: TGTGCCAGCAGTTACGGAATAGGGGACACTGAAGCTTTCTTT.

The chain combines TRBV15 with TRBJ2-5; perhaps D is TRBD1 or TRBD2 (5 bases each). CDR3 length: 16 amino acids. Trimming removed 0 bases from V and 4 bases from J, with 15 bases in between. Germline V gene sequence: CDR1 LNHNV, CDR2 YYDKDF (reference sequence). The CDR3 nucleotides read TGTGCCACCAGCAGAGAGGCGGCAGGGAGAAGAGAGACCCAGTACTTC. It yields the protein CATSREAAGRRETQYF.

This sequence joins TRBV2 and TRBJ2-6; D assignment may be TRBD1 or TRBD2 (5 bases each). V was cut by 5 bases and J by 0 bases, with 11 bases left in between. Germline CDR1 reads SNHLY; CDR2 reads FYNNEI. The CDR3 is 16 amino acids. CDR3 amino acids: CASSKRDPSGANVLTF. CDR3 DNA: TGTGCCAGCAGTAAACGGGACCCCTCTGGGGCCAACGTCCTGACTTTC.

Written as DNA, the CDR3 is TGTGCCAGCAGCCCCTTGACAGGGGCATCATATAGCAATCAGCCCCAGCATTTT. Its protein product is CASSPLTGASYSNQPQHF. The V call is TRBV27, the J call TRBJ1-5; 8 positions agree with TRBD1. The V gene's germline CDR1 is MNHEY and CDR2 SMNVEV (reference sequence). This CDR3 spans 18 amino acids. V lost 6 bases and J lost 0; bases outside the gene matches: 13.

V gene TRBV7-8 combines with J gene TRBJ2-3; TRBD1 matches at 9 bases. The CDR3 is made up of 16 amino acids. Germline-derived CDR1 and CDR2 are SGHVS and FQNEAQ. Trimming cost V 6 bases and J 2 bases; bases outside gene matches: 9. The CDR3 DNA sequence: TGTGCCAGCAGTCAACCCGGGACAGGGTTCACAGATACGCAGTATTTT. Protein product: CASSQPGTGFTDTQYF. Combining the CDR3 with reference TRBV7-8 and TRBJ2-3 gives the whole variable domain GAGVSQSPRYKVAKRGQDVALRCDPISGHVSLFWYQQALGQGPEFLTYFQNEAQLDKSGLPSDRFFAERPEGSVSTLKIQRTQQEDSAVYLCASSQPGTGFTDTQYFGPGTRLTVL.

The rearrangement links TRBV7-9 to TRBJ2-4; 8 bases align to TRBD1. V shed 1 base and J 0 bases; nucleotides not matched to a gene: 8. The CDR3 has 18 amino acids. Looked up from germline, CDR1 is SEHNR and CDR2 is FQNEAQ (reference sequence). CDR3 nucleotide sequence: TGTGCCAGCAGCTTAGGCGCGGGGACAGGTCTAGCCAAAAACATTCAGTACTTC. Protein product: CASSLGAGTGLAKNIQYF.

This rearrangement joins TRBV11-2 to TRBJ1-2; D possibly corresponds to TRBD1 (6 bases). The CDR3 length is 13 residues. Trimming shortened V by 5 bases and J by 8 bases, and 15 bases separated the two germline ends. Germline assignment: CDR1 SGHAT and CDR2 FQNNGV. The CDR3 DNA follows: TGTGCCAGCAGCCCTGGGGGGGCGGGGGGCTACACCTTC. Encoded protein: CASSPGGAGGYTF.

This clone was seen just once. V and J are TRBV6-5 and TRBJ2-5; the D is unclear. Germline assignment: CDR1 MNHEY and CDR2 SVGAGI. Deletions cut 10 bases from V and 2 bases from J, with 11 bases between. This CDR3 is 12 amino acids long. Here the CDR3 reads CATGRVQETQYF. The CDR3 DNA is TGTGCCACAGGACGGGTTCAAGAGACCCAGTACTTC.

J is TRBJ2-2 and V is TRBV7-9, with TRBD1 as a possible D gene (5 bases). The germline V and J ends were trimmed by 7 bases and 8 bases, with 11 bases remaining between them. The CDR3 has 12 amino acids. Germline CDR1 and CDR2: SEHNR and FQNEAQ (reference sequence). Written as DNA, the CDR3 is TGTGCCAGCATCCGTCAGGGAGGGGAGCTGTTTTTT. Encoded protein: CASIRQGGELFF.

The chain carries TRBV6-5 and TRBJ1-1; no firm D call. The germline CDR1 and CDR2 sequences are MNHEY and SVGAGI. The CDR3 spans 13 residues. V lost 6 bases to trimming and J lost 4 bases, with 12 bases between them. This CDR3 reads CASSPFRATEAFF. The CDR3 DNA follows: TGTGCCAGCAGCCCGTTCCGGGCCACTGAAGCTTTCTTT.

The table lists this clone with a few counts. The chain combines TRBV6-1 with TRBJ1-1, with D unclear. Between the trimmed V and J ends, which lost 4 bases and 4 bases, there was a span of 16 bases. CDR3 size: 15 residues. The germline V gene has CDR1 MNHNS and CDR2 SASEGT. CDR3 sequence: CASSAKGGSGTEAFF. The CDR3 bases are TGTGCCAGCAGTGCCAAAGGAGGTTCGGGCACTGAAGCTTTCTTT.

This chain's CDR3 is CASSAGPAISSYEQYF. DNA of the CDR3: TGTGCCAGCAGCGCGGGACCCGCGATAAGCTCCTACGAGCAGTACTTC. The rearrangement links TRBV9 to TRBJ2-7, with D perhaps assigned TRBD1 or TRBD2 (5 bases each). Trimming took 3 bases from V and 0 from J, leaving 16 bases between them. The CDR3 extends over 16 amino acids. Germline V gene lookup returns CDR1 SGDLS and CDR2 YYNGEE.

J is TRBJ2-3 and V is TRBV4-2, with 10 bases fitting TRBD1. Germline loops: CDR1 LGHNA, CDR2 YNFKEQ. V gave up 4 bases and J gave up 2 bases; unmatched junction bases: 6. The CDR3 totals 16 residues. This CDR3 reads CASSLTGGGPTDTQYF. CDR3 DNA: TGTGCCAGCAGCCTGACAGGGGGCGGCCCCACAGATACGCAGTATTTT.

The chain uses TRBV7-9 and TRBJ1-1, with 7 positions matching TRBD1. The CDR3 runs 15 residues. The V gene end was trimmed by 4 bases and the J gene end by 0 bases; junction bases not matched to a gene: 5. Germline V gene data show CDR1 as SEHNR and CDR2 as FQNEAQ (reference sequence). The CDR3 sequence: CASSSPDRMNTEAFF. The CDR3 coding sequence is TGTGCCAGCAGCTCCCCGGACAGGATGAACACTGAAGCTTTCTTT. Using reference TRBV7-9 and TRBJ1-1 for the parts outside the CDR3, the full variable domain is DTGVSQNPRHKITKRGQNVTFRCDPISEHNRLYWYRQTLGQGPEFLTYFQNEAQLEKSRLLSDRFSAERPKGSFSTLEIQRTEQGDSAMYLCASSSPDRMNTEAFFGQGTRLTVV.

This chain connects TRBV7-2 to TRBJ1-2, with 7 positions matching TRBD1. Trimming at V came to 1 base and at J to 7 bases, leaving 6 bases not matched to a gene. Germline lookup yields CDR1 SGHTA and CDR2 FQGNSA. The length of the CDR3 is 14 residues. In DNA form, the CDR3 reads TGTGCCAGCAGCTTAGATCAGGGGGTAGCTGGCTACACCTTC. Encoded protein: CASSLDQGVAGYTF. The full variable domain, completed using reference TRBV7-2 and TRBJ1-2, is GAGVSQSPSNKVTEKGKDVELRCDPISGHTALYWYRQSLGQGLEFLIYFQGNSAPDKSGLPSDRFSAERTGGSVSTLTIQRTQQEDSAVYLCASSLDQGVAGYTFGSGTRLTVV.

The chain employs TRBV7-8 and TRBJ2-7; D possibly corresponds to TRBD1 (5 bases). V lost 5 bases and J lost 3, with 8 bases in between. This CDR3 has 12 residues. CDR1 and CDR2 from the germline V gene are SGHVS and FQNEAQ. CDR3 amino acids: CASSVQDYEQYF. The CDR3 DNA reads TGTGCCAGCAGCGTACAGGACTACGAGCAGTACTTC.

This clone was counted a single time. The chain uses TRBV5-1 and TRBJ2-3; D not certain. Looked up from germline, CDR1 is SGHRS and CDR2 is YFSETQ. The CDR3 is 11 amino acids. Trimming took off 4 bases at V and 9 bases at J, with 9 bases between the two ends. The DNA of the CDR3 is TGCGCCAGCAGCAGCCTTGGGACGCAGTATTTT. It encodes CASSSLGTQYF.